Listed here is a single T cell receptor beta chain. Per germline, CDR1 MRHNA and CDR2 SNTAGT. The CDR3 runs 11 residues. J lost 5 bases, V lost 10 bases, and 3 bases had no gene match. This sample was included in a study of blood T cell repertoires in COVID-19. Study-wide background: What the recovered Cohort 3 donors had was two negative PCRs, clearance, or symptom resolution. The analysed material was cDNA or gDNA that came from T cells, B-cell-depleted T cells, or PBMCs. Acute and convalescent COVID-19 specimens originated in the United States, Italy and Spain.

How the authors handled the data: Amplification of reference gene primers was used by the study to estimate nucleated cell counts. Sequencing used immunoSEQ multiplex PCR; TCRdb keeps in-frame clones, though not all of them. For V, J and clone size, that table is used; D and trimming come from the DNA. Of hundreds of thousands of clones in the sample, approximately 89% were seen once. The sequence derives from a man aged 40-55 years in a cohort exposed to, infected with or recovered from COVID-19 (not recorded which). The sample consisted of PBMCs or T cells enriched from blood (not recorded which). This chain uses TRBV6-4 with TRBJ2-7; TRBD1 aligns across 9 bases. The CDR3 region has the DNA TGTGCCACTGGACAGGGGAACGAGCAGTACTTC. It encodes CATGQGNEQYF.